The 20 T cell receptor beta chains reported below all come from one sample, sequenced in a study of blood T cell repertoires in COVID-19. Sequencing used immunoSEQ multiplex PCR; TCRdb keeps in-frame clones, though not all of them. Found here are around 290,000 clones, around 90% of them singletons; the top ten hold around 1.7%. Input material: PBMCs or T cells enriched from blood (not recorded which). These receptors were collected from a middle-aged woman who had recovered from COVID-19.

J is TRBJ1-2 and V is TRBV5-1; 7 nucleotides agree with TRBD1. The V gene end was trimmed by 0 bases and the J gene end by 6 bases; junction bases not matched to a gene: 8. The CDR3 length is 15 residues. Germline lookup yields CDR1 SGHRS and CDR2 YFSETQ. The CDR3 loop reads CASSLAAGTEDGYTF. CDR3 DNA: TGCGCCAGCAGCTTGGCAGCCGGGACAGAAGATGGCTACACCTTC.

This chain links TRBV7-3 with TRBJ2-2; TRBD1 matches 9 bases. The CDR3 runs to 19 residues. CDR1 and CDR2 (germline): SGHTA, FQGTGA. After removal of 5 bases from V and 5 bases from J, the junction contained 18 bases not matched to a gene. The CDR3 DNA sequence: TGTGCCAGCAGCCCAAACCCTCCGGGACAGGGCGGGGGAACCGGGGAGCTGTTTTTT. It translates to CASSPNPPGQGGGTGELFF. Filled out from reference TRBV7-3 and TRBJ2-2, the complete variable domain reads GAGVSQTPSNKVTEKGKYVELRCDPISGHTALYWYRQSLGQGPEFLIYFQGTGAADDSGLPNDRFFAVRPEGSVSTLKIQRTERGDSAVYLCASSPNPPGQGGGTGELFFGEGSRLTVL.

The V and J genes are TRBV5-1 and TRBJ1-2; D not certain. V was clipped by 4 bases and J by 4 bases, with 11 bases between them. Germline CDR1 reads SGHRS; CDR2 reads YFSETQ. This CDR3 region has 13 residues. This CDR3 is CASSPQQSYGYTF. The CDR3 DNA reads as TGCGCCAGCAGCCCCCAACAGAGCTATGGCTACACCTTC.

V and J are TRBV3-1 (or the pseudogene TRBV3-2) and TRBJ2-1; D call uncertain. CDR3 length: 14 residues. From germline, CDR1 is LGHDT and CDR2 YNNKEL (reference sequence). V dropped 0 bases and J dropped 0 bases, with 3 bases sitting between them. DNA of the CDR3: TGTGCCAGCAGCCAAGAACTCTCCTACAATGAGCAGTTCTTC. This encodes CASSQELSYNEQFF.

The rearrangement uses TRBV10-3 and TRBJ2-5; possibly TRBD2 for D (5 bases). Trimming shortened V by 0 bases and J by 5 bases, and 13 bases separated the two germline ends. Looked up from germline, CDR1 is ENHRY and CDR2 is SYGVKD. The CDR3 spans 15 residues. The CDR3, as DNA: TGTGCCATCAGTGAGTCTTCGGGATCTAGGGAGACCCAGTACTTC. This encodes CAISESSGSRETQYF.

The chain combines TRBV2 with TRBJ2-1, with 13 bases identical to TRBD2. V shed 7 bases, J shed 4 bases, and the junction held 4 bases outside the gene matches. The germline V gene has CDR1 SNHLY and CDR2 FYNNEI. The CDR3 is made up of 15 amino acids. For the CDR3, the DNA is TGTGCCAGCACCCAACTAGCGGGGGGGTACAATGAGCAGTTCTTC. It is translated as CASTQLAGGYNEQFF.

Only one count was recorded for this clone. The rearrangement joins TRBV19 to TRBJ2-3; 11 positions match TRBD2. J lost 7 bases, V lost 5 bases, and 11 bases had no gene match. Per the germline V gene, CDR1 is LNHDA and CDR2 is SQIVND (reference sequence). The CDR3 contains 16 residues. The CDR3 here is CASSQTSGGGIYTQYF. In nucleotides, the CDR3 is TGTGCCAGTAGTCAAACTAGCGGGGGAGGAATTTATACGCAGTATTTT.

The CDR3 is CASSFAGTSGRTGELFF. The CDR3 bases are TGTGCCAGCAGTTTCGCCGGGACTAGCGGGCGCACCGGGGAGCTGTTTTTT. The V and J genes are TRBV11-2 and TRBJ2-2, with 12 bases identical to TRBD2. CDR1 and CDR2 (germline): SGHAT, FQNNGV. The CDR3 has 17 amino acids. V was pared by 6 bases and J by 4 bases, with 9 bases of the junction left unmatched.

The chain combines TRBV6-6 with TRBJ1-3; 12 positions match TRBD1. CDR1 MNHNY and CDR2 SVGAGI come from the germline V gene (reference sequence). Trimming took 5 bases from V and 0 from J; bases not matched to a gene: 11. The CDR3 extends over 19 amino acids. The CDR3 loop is CASSRRDRGLELSGNTIYF. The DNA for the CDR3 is TGTGCCAGCAGTCGCCGGGACAGGGGGCTCGAACTCTCTGGAAACACCATATATTTT.

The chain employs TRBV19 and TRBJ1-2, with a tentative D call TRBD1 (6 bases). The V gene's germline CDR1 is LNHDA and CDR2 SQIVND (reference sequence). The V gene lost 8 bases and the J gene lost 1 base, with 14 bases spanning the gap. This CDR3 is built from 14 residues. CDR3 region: CASSNWTVNYGYTF. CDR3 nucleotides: TGTGCCAGTTCCAATTGGACAGTTAACTATGGCTACACCTTC.

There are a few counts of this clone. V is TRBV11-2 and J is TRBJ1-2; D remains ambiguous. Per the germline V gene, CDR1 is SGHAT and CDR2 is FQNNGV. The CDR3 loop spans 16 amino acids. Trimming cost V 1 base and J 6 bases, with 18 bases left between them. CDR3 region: CASSLGPLRTSDGYTF. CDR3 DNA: TGTGCCAGCAGCTTAGGTCCCTTGCGGACTAGCGATGGCTACACCTTC.

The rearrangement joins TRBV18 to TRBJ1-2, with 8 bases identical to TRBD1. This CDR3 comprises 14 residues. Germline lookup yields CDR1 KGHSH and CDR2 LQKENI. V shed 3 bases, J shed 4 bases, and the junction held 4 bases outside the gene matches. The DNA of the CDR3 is TGTGCCAGCTCACCGGGCCAGGGGGCCTATGGCTACACCTTC. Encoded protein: CASSPGQGAYGYTF.

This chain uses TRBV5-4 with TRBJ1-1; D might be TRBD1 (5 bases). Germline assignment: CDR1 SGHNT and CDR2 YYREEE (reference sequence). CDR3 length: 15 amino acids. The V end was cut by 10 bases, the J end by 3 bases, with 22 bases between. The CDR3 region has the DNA TGTGCCTCGGGGGACGGGGGTCAGAGGGACACTGAAGCTTTCTTT. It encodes CASGDGGQRDTEAFF. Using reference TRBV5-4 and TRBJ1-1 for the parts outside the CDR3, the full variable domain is ETGVTQSPTHLIKTRGQQVTLRCSSQSGHNTVSWYQQALGQGPQFIFQYYREEENGRGNFPPRFSGLQFPNYSSELNVNALELDDSALYLCASGDGGQRDTEAFFGQGTRLTVV.

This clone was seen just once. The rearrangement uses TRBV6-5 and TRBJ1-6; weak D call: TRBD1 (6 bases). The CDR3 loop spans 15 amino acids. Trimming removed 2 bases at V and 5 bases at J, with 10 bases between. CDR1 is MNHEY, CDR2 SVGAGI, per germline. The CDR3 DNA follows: TGTGCCAGCAGTTACGAGGGGGGGCATAATTCACCCCTCCACTTT. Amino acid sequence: CASSYEGGHNSPLHF.

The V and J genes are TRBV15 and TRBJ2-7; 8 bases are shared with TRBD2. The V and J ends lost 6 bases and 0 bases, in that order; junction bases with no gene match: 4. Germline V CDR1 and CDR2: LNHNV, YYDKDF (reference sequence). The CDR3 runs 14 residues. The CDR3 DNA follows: TGTGCCACCAGGTCTAGCGGGTCCTCCTACGAGCAGTACTTC. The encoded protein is CATRSSGSSYEQYF.

CDR3 amino acids: CASSFTWPNSNSPLHF. The CDR3 nucleotides read TGTGCCAGTAGTTTCACGTGGCCGAATTCTAATTCACCCCTCCACTTT. This chain links TRBV19 with TRBJ1-6, with D hard to call. This CDR3 contains 16 residues. V lost 5 bases and J 6 bases, leaving 17 bases between the germline ends. The germline V gene encodes CDR1 LNHDA and CDR2 SQIVND (reference sequence). Supplemented by reference TRBV19 and TRBJ1-6, the full variable domain reads DGGITQSPKYLFRKEGQNVTLSCEQNLNHDAMYWYRQDPGQGLRLIYYSQIVNDFQKGDIAEGYSVSREKKESFPLTVTSAQKNPTAFYLCASSFTWPNSNSPLHFGNGTRLTVT.

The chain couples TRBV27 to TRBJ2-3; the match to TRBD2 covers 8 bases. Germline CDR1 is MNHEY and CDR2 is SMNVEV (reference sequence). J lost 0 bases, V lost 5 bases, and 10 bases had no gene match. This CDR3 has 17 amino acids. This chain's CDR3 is CASSTIPGGGSTDTQYF. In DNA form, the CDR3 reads TGTGCCAGCAGTACGATTCCGGGAGGGGGAAGCACAGATACGCAGTATTTT.

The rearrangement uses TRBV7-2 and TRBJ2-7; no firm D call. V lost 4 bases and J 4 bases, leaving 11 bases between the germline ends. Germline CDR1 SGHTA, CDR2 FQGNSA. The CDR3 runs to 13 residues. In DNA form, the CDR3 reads TGTGCCAGCAGCTCGGGTTTTCTTTACGAGCAGTACTTC. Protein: CASSSGFLYEQYF.

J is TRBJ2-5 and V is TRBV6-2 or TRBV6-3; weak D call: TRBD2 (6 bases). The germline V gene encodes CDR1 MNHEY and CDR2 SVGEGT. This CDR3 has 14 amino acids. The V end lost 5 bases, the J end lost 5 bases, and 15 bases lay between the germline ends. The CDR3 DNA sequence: TGTGCCAGCAGTCCGGGACTCAGGGTCGAGACCCAGTACTTC. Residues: CASSPGLRVETQYF.

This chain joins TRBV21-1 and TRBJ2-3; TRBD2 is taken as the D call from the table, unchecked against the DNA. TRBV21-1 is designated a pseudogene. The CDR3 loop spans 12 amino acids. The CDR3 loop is CASSTFTDTQYF. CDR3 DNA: TGTGCCAGCAGCACCTTCACAGATACGCAGTATTTT.